Shown below are 27 T cell receptor beta chains from a single sample sequenced in a study of blood T cells in healthy people across ages (dated by TCRdb to between 2015 and 2017). The method was 5' RACE. TCRdb names Illumina HiSeq 2500 as the instrument used. A second PCR of about 7 to 12 cycles was run with a J-beta primer mix and a sample-barcoded 5' primer. Clones were called with MiXCR by TCRdb after fastp trimmed the public reads at Q25, and only in-frame beta chains were retained. Rows matching on CDR3 protein sequence are summarized as one entry with the most common DNA and genes. The table for this sample lists hundreds of thousands of distinct CDR3 sequences; 45% to 60% of them were counted only once. The top ten clones comprise under 65% of the sample. The sequenced sample was blood. The receptors stem from a man in his sixties in good health.

J is TRBJ2-1 and V is TRBV27; the D is unclear. The CDR3 sequence is 16 residues long. The germline gives CDR1 MNHEY, CDR2 SMNVEV (reference sequence). V was clipped by 5 bases and J by 0 bases, with 14 bases between them. Here the CDR3 reads CASSGLWINSYNEQFF. CDR3 DNA sequence: TGTGCCAGCAGTGGGTTGTGGATTAACTCCTACAATGAGCAGTTCTTC.

This clonotype came up a few times. The chain recombines TRBV4-2 with TRBJ2-1; 9 bases map to TRBD2. This CDR3 comprises 18 residues. The trim removed 0 bases at V and 6 bases at J, leaving 12 bases unmatched. Per germline, CDR1 LGHNA and CDR2 YNFKEQ. The CDR3 sequence is CASSQDWVAGVWGNEQFF. The CDR3 nucleotides are TGTGCCAGCAGCCAAGATTGGGTAGCGGGAGTATGGGGCAATGAGCAGTTCTTC.

The chain employs TRBV30 and TRBJ1-2, with D perhaps TRBD1 (6 bases). Germline V gene data show CDR1 as GTSNPN and CDR2 as SVGIG (reference sequence). The CDR3 sequence is 15 residues long. The V end lost 5 bases, the J end lost 4 bases, and 20 bases lay between the germline ends. CDR3 sequence (DNA): TGTGCCTGGCGAGGGCAGCCTTCAGGGGTCTATGGCTACACCTTC. Amino acids: CAWRGQPSGVYGYTF.

The chain recombines TRBV27 with TRBJ2-5; TRBD2 is a possible D gene (7 bases). The CDR3 is made up of 16 amino acids. Germline lookup yields CDR1 MNHEY and CDR2 SMNVEV (reference sequence). V dropped 5 bases and J dropped 3 bases, with 19 bases sitting between them. Here the CDR3 reads CASSVRGGGSKETQYF. The DNA of the CDR3 is TGTGCCAGCAGTGTTCGGGGAGGGGGGTCCAAAGAGACCCAGTACTTC.

This clonotype was detected only once. This chain uses TRBV7-2 with TRBJ2-3; D unclear. The CDR3 is 14 residues long. V was cut by 5 bases and J by 0 bases, with 9 bases left in between. Per the germline V gene, CDR1 is SGHTA and CDR2 is FQGNSA. The CDR3 nucleotides are TGTGCCAGCAGCCCAACTATTAGCACAGATACGCAGTATTTT. Translation gives CASSPTISTDTQYF.

The chain uses TRBV10-3 and TRBJ2-7; weak D call: TRBD2 (5 bases). V dropped 4 bases and J dropped 3 bases, with 13 bases sitting between them. This CDR3 comprises 14 residues. Germline assignment: CDR1 ENHRY and CDR2 SYGVKD. CDR3 sequence: CAISGPGGYYEQYF. DNA of the CDR3: TGTGCCATCAGTGGTCCTGGCGGGTACTACGAGCAGTACTTC.

This clonotype showed up many times. The CDR3 loop is CASSLAPSEQYF. The DNA of the CDR3 is TGTGCCAGCAGCTTAGCGCCGAGCGAGCAGTACTTC. V gene TRBV7-2 combines with J gene TRBJ2-7; D gene uncertain. This CDR3 has 12 residues. The germline V and J ends were trimmed by 0 bases and 6 bases, with 6 bases remaining between them. The germline gives CDR1 SGHTA, CDR2 FQGNSA. Together with reference TRBV7-2 and TRBJ2-7, the CDR3 gives the full variable domain: GAGVSQSPSNKVTEKGKDVELRCDPISGHTALYWYRQSLGQGLEFLIYFQGNSAPDKSGLPSDRFSAERTGGSVSTLTIQRTQQEDSAVYLCASSLAPSEQYFGPGTRLTVT.

This clonotype came up a few times. J is TRBJ2-7 and V is TRBV6-2 or TRBV6-3; 8 bases match TRBD2. Germline V gene data show CDR1 as MNHEY and CDR2 as SVGEGT. The CDR3 length is 14 residues. Trimming took 8 bases from V and 6 from J; bases not matched to a gene: 12. The CDR3 coding sequence is TGTGCCAGCTGGGACGGGGGGGAAGGTGGCGAGCAGTACTTC. It encodes CASWDGGEGGEQYF.

The CDR3 protein is CAISELQVNSGNTIYF. The CDR3 DNA follows: TGTGCCATCAGTGAGCTACAGGTGAACTCTGGAAACACCATATATTTT. The chain carries TRBV10-3 and TRBJ1-3; D is possibly TRBD1 (5 bases). V lost 2 bases, J lost 0 bases, and 11 bases lay in between. From germline, CDR1 is ENHRY and CDR2 SYGVKD. This CDR3 contains 16 residues.

In nucleotides, the CDR3 is TGTGCCAGCAGCGATACTGGGACAGGGGTCTACAATGAGCAGTTCTTC. Amino acids: CASSDTGTGVYNEQFF. The chain recombines TRBV5-6 with TRBJ2-1; 10 bases are shared with TRBD1. This CDR3 has 16 residues. Germline V gene lookup returns CDR1 SGHDT and CDR2 YYEEEE. After removal of 4 bases from V and 3 bases from J, the junction contained 7 bases not matched to a gene.

The chain joins TRBV9 to TRBJ2-7, with 7 bases fitting TRBD1. The V gene end was trimmed by 4 bases and the J gene end by 2 bases; junction bases not matched to a gene: 18. This CDR3 spans 18 amino acids. Germline assignment: CDR1 SGDLS and CDR2 YYNGEE. The chain's CDR3 is CASSPRPGTAFGAYEQYF. Written as DNA, the CDR3 is TGTGCCAGCAGCCCTCGTCCCGGGACAGCCTTTGGTGCCTACGAGCAGTACTTC.

The chain links TRBV7-6 to TRBJ2-3, with 9 bases that match TRBD2. Losses at the gene ends were 8 bases for V and 5 bases for J; bases not matched to a gene: 8. Per germline, CDR1 SGHVS and CDR2 FNYEAQ. The CDR3 spans 14 residues. The CDR3 DNA is TGTGCCAGCGGGTCTAGCGGGATGGGAGATACGCAGTATTTT. This translates into CASGSSGMGDTQYF.

The chain has TRBV14 and TRBJ2-5; weak D call: TRBD1 (6 bases). Germline CDR1 reads SGHDN; CDR2 reads FVKESK. Trimming stripped 0 bases from V and 5 bases from J, with 16 bases between. This CDR3 contains 16 residues. The CDR3 loop reads CASSQDRVTGTETQYF. DNA of the CDR3: TGTGCCAGCAGCCAAGATCGGGTTACAGGGACGGAGACCCAGTACTTC.

V usage is TRBV10-3 and J usage is TRBJ2-6; 11 nucleotides align to TRBD1. The CDR3 sequence is 15 residues long. The trim removed 8 bases at V and 1 base at J, leaving 1 base unmatched. The germline CDR1 and CDR2 sequences are ENHRY and SYGVKD. CDR3 sequence reads: CAIGTGGSGANVLTF. The CDR3 DNA follows: TGTGCCATCGGGACAGGGGGATCTGGGGCCAACGTCCTGACTTTC.

This chain joins TRBV6-6 and TRBJ1-5; D may be TRBD1 (6 bases). CDR1 MNHNY and CDR2 SVGAGI come from the germline V gene (reference sequence). There are 15 residues in the CDR3. Trimming took 6 bases from V and 2 from J, leaving 14 bases between them. The CDR3 coding sequence is TGTGCCAGCAGCCAACAGGGTGTCGGCAATCAGCCCCAGCATTTT. This sequence encodes CASSQQGVGNQPQHF.

V gene TRBV7-2 combines with J gene TRBJ2-7; 10 nucleotides match TRBD2. The CDR3 length is 16 residues. Germline V gives CDR1 SGHTA, CDR2 FQGNSA. The ends lost 0 bases at V and 7 bases at J; junction bases unmatched: 9. CDR3 nucleotide sequence: TGTGCCAGCAGCTTAGCGGCACTAGCGGGATCGGAGGAGCAGTACTTC. Residues: CASSLAALAGSEEQYF. The variable domain in full, completed from reference TRBV7-2 and TRBJ2-7, reads GAGVSQSPSNKVTEKGKDVELRCDPISGHTALYWYRQSLGQGLEFLIYFQGNSAPDKSGLPSDRFSAERTGGSVSTLTIQRTQQEDSAVYLCASSLAALAGSEEQYFGPGTRLTVT.

This chain connects TRBV20-1 to TRBJ1-6; weak D call: TRBD1 (6 bases). This CDR3 spans 16 amino acids. Per the germline V gene, CDR1 is DFQATT and CDR2 is SNEGSKA (reference sequence). V was trimmed by 3 bases and J by 0 bases, leaving 12 bases between them. The CDR3 protein is CSARRRGSSYNSPLHF. CDR3 DNA sequence: TGCAGTGCTAGGAGGAGGGGGAGCTCCTATAATTCACCCCTCCACTTT.

This clonotype was counted many times. CDR3 bases: TGCGCCAGCAGCCCAACGGGGGGGATGCCCCTATCCTCTGGGGCCAACGTCCTGACTTTC. Its protein product is CASSPTGGMPLSSGANVLTF. The genes are TRBV4-3 and TRBJ2-6; 8 positions match TRBD2. V lost 4 bases to trimming and J lost 0 bases; unmatched junction nucleotides: 14. The CDR3 is 20 amino acids. Germline CDR1 and CDR2: LGHNA and YSLEER.

The chain employs TRBV24-1 and TRBJ2-5; no reliable D call. Germline lookup yields CDR1 KGHDR and CDR2 SFDVKD. V was cut by 2 bases and J by 9 bases, with 15 bases left in between. The CDR3 totals 14 residues. The CDR3 loop reads CATSDSHGKKPQYF. In DNA form, the CDR3 reads TGTGCCACCAGTGATTCCCATGGGAAAAAGCCCCAGTACTTC.

A remark on this clonotype: A much larger clone lies one base from this, so it may be a read error. The rearrangement joins TRBV6-5 to TRBJ2-3; possibly TRBD1 for D (6 bases). The assigned J gene may be wrong: the sequence end matches TRBJ1-5 better. The CDR3 has 17 amino acids. CDR1 is MNHEY and CDR2 is SVGAGI in the germline V gene. The CDR3 region is CASSSPFSRGRTDTQHF. CDR3 bases: TGTGCCAGCAGTTCACCCTTCTCTCGCGGGAGGACAGATACGCAGCATTTT.

This clonotype has only a few counts. The junction differs from germline at one of its ends, possibly a read error. The rearrangement joins TRBV25-1 to TRBJ2-1, with 9 bases lining up with TRBD2. CDR1 is MGHDK and CDR2 is SYGVNS in the germline V gene. CDR3 size: 14 residues. The CDR3 spells CASSALAGYNEQFF. In DNA, the CDR3 is TGTGCCAGCAGTGCTCTAGCGGGGTACAATGAGCAGTTTTTC. Together with reference TRBV25-1 and TRBJ2-1, the CDR3 gives the full variable domain: EADIYQTPRYLVIGTGKKITLECSQTMGHDKMYWYQQDPGMELHLIHYSYGVNSTEKGDLSSESTVSRIRTEHFPLTLESARPSHTSQYLCASSALAGYNEQFFGPGTRLTVL.

The chain has TRBV7-6 and TRBJ2-4; 7 bases line up with TRBD2. Germline V gives CDR1 SGHVS, CDR2 FNYEAQ. The V gene end was trimmed by 2 bases and the J gene end by 1 base; junction bases not matched to a gene: 8. This CDR3 is 17 amino acids long. The CDR3 DNA is TGTGCCAGCAGCTTACTAGCGGAGGCGGGGGCCAAAAACATTCAGTACTTC. Translating gives CASSLLAEAGAKNIQYF. Together with reference TRBV7-6 and TRBJ2-4, the CDR3 gives the full variable domain: GAGVSQSPRYKVTKRGQDVALRCDPISGHVSLYWYRQALGQGPEFLTYFNYEAQQDKSGLPNDRFSAERPEGSISTLTIQRTEQRDSAMYRCASSLLAEAGAKNIQYFGAGTRLSVL.

The genes are TRBV20-1 and TRBJ2-1; 7 bases map to TRBD1. Trimming at V came to 6 bases and at J to 4 bases, leaving 18 bases not matched to a gene. CDR1 and CDR2 (germline): DFQATT, SNEGSKA (reference sequence). This CDR3 has 17 residues. The CDR3 DNA is TGCAGTGCCCAAAGGACAGGCCACATCGGTCCGTACAATGAGCAGTTCTTC. Its protein product is CSAQRTGHIGPYNEQFF.

This chain uses TRBV7-9 with TRBJ1-2; possible D gene TRBD1, 5 bases. The CDR3 is 12 amino acids. Germline V gene sequence: CDR1 SEHNR, CDR2 FQNEAQ (reference sequence). The germline V and J ends were trimmed by 5 bases and 6 bases, with 10 bases remaining between them. Here the CDR3 DNA reads TGTGCCAGCAGCCCAGGGACGCATGGCTACACCTTC. Protein product: CASSPGTHGYTF. Variable domain in full (rest from reference TRBV7-9 and TRBJ1-2): DTGVSQNPRHKITKRGQNVTFRCDPISEHNRLYWYRQTLGQGPEFLTYFQNEAQLEKSRLLSDRFSAERPKGSFSTLEIQRTEQGDSAMYLCASSPGTHGYTFGSGTRLTVV.

The chain couples TRBV27 to TRBJ2-7, with 15 bases fitting TRBD2. V was clipped by 6 bases and J by 7 bases; unmatched bases: 7. There are 15 residues in the CDR3. Germline values: CDR1 MNHEY, CDR2 SMNVEV (reference sequence). The CDR3 sequence is CASSGTSGRRNEQYF. The CDR3 DNA sequence: TGTGCCAGCAGCGGGACTAGCGGGAGGCGGAATGAGCAGTACTTC.

The V call is TRBV27, the J call TRBJ2-7; TRBD2 matches 9 bases. CDR1 is MNHEY and CDR2 is SMNVEV in the germline V gene (reference sequence). V shed 3 bases, J shed 0 bases, and the junction held 6 bases outside the gene matches. This CDR3 has 16 amino acids. The CDR3 reads CASSFGAGGASYEQYF. The DNA of the CDR3 is TGTGCCAGCAGTTTTGGGGCGGGGGGGGCCTCCTACGAGCAGTACTTC.

The chain combines TRBV20-1 with TRBJ2-7; 8 bases match TRBD1. CDR1 and CDR2 from the germline V gene are DFQATT and SNEGSKA (reference sequence). The V gene end was trimmed by 6 bases and the J gene end by 2 bases; junction bases not matched to a gene: 12. The CDR3 runs 15 residues. The DNA of the CDR3 is TGCAGTGCAACCGACAGGGGCGAAGGCCCCTACGAGCAGTACTTC. Amino acids: CSATDRGEGPYEQYF.